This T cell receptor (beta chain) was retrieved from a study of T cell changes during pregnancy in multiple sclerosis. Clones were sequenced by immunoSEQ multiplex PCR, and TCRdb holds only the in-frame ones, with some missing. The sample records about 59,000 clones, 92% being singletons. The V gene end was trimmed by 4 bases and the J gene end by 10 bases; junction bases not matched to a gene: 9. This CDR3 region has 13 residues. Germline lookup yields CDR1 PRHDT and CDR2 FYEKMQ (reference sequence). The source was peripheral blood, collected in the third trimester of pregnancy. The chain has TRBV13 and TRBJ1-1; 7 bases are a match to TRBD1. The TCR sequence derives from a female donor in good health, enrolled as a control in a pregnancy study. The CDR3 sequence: CASSYSQGDGAFF. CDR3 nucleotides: TGTGCCAGCAGCTACTCCCAGGGGGACGGAGCTTTCTTT.